These 3 T cell receptor beta chains were all obtained from the same sample, sequenced in a study of T cell responses to AZD1222 COVID-19 vaccine. Sequencing was performed with immunoSEQ multiplex PCR; in TCRdb, only in-frame clones are kept and a portion is missing. The table shows around 100,000 clones, with nearly 90% occurring only once. The material sequenced was peripheral blood, taken on day 0 of AZD1222 vaccination. Receptors were obtained from an adult in good health.

This chain uses TRBV11-2 with TRBJ2-7; TRBD1 agrees at 9 bases. CDR1 is SGHAT, CDR2 FQNNGV, per germline. J was trimmed by 5 bases and V by 2 bases; bases with no gene match: 7. The CDR3 spans 15 residues. The CDR3 loop is CASSLLGQGRHEQYF. CDR3 nucleotides: TGTGCCAGCAGCTTATTGGGACAGGGTCGGCACGAGCAGTACTTC.

The rearrangement links TRBV2 to TRBJ1-2; D uncertain. In germline, CDR1 is SNHLY, CDR2 FYNNEI. The V end lost 8 bases, the J end lost 0 bases, and 16 bases lay between the germline ends. The CDR3 has 15 residues. The CDR3 DNA follows: TGTGCCAGCCAGTACGTCGAGGTCTCTAACTATGGCTACACCTTC. This sequence encodes CASQYVEVSNYGYTF.

The rearrangement links TRBV7-2 to TRBJ2-5, with D tentatively TRBD2 (6 bases). In germline, CDR1 is SGHTA, CDR2 FQGNSA. The V end was cut by 1 base, the J end by 5 bases, with 20 bases between. The CDR3 runs 17 residues. The CDR3 DNA sequence: TGTGCCAGCAGCTTAGGAGGAGGCACCCCGGGGAGGGAGACCCAGTACTTC. It is translated as CASSLGGGTPGRETQYF.